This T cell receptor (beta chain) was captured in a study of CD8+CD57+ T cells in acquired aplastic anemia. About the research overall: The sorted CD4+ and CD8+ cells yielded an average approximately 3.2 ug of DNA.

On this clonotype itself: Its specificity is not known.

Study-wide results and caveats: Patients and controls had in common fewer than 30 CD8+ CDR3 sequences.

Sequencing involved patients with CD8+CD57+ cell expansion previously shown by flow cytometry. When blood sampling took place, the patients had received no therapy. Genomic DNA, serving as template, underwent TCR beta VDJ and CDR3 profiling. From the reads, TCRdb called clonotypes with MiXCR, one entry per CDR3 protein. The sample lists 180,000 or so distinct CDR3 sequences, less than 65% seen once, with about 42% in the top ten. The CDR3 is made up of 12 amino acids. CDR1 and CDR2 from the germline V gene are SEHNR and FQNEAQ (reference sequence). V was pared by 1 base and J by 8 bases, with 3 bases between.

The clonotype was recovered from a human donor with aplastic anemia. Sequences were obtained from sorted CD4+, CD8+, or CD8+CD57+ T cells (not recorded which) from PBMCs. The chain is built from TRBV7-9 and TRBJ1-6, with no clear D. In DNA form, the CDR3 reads TGTGCCAGCAGCTTAGGGGATTCACCCCTCCACTTT. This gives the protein CASSLGDSPLHF.